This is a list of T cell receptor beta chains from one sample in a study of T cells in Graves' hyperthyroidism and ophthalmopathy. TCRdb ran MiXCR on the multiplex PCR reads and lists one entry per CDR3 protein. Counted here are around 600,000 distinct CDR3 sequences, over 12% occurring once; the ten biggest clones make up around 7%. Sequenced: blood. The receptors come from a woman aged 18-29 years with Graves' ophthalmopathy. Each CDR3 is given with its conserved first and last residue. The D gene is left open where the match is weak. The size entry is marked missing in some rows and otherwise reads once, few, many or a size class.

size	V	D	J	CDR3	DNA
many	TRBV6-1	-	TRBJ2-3	CASSEFAADTQYF	TGTGCCAGCAGTGAATTCGCTGCAGATACGCAGTATTTT
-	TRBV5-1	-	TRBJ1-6	CASTVDRRKDSPLHF	TGCGCCAGCACGGTGGACAGAAGGAAGGATTCACCCCTCCACTTT
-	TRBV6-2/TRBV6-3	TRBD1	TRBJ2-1	CASSRDSAGGEQFF	TGTGCCAGTTCTCGGGACAGCGCAGGGGGTGAGCAGTTCTTC
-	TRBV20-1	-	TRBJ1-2	CSARDSLRWGNRGYTF	TGCAGTGCTAGAGACTCCCTGAGGTGGGGGAATCGAGGCTACACCTTC
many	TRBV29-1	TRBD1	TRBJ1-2	CSVDRDRGGYTF	TGCAGCGTTGATCGGGACAGAGGGGGCTACACCTTC
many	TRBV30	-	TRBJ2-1	CAWSVGGGSYNEQFF	TGTGCCTGGAGTGTAGGGGGAGGCTCCTACAATGAGCAGTTCTTC
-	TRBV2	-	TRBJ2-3	CASPLRAGSTDTQYF	TGTGCCAGCCCACTCCGGGCCGGGAGCACAGATACGCAGTATTTT
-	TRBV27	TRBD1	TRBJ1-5	CASSLGLGQGHQPQHF	TGTGCCAGCAGTTTAGGTTTGGGACAGGGCCATCAGCCCCAGCATTTT
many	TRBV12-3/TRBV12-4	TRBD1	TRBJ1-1	CASSRDRTMNTEAFF	TGTGCCAGCAGTCGGGACAGAACCATGAACACTGAAGCTTTCTTT
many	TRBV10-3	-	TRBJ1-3	CAISAHSGGSSGTIYF	TGTGCCATCAGTGCCCACTCCGGGGGATCTTCAGGCACCATATATTTT
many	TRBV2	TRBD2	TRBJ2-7	CASKGGRYEQYF	TGTGCCAGCAAGGGAGGGAGATACGAGCAGTACTTC
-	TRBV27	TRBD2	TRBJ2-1	CASSPTPASGKYNEQFF	TGTGCCAGCAGTCCCACCCCGGCTAGCGGGAAGTACAATGAGCAGTTCTTC
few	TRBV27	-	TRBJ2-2	CASSLSGSEMNTGELFF	TGTGCCAGCAGTTTAAGTGGGTCAGAGATGAACACCGGGGAGCTGTTTTTT
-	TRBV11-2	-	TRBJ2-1	CASSQDLRYHEQFF	TGCGCCAGCAGCCAAGATTTACGGTACCATGAGCAGTTCTTC
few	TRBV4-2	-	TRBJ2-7	CASKSVLDSSYEQYF	TGTGCCAGCAAGAGCGTGCTGGACAGCTCCTACGAGCAGTACTTC
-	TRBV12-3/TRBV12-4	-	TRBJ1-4	CASSSRAGGTNEKLFF	TGTGCCAGCAGTTCCCGCGCTGGGGGGACTAATGAAAAACTGTTTTTT
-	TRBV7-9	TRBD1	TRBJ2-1	CASSNPSGTGGADYNEQFF	TGTGCCAGCAGCAATCCCTCCGGGACAGGGGGCGCGGATTACAATGAGCAGTTCTTC
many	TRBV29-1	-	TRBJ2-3	CSVEDPTDTQYF	TGCAGCGTAGAGGACCCCACAGATACGCAGTATTTT
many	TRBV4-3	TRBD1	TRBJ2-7	CASSRDRALGEQYF	TGCGCCAGCAGCCGGGACAGGGCGTTGGGCGAGCAGTACTTC
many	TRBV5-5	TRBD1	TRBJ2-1	CASSLVDRRGFSYNEQFF	TGTGCCAGCAGCTTGGTGGACAGGCGAGGGTTCTCCTACAATGAGCAGTTCTTC
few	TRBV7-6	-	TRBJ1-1	CASSLKIPWGYTEAFF	TGTGCCAGCAGCTTAAAAATTCCTTGGGGCTACACTGAAGCTTTCTTT
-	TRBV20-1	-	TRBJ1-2	CSAAPGGGLYGYTF	TGCAGTGCTGCCCCGGGGGGGGGCTTATATGGCTACACCTTC
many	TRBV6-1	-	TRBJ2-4	CASSEDGAVPKNIQYF	TGTGCCAGCAGTGAAGACGGAGCCGTGCCCAAAAACATTCAGTACTTC
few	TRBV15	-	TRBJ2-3	CATSSSGLGTDTQYF	TGTGCCACCAGCAGTAGCGGTTTAGGCACAGATACGCAGTATTTT
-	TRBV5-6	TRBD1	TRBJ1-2	CASSPGTAFTNYGYTF	TGTGCCAGCAGCCCTGGGACAGCCTTCACTAACTATGGCTACACCTTC
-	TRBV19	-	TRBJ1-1	CASSIGNKLTEAFF	TGTGCCAGTAGTATAGGTAACAAGTTGACTGAAGCTTTCTTT
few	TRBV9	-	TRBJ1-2	CASSVGRGLSYGYTF	TGTGCCAGCAGCGTAGGAAGGGGCCTATCCTATGGCTACACCTTC
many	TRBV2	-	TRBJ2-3	CASSEGPRDTQYF	TGTGCCAGCAGTGAAGGACCCCGAGATACGCAGTATTTT
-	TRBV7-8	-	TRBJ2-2	CASSSQILWGGELFF	TGTGCCAGCAGTTCCCAGATACTCTGGGGCGGGGAGCTGTTTTTT
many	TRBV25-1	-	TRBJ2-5	CASSVRDTWYQETQYF	TGTGCCAGCAGTGTCCGGGACACATGGTACCAAGAGACCCAGTACTTC
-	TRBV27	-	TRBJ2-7	CASSFGRVSEQYF	TGTGCCAGCAGTTTTGGCCGGGTCTCGGAGCAGTACTTC
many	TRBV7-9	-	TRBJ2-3	CASSGRKGTDTQYF	TGTGCCAGCAGTGGGAGGAAGGGCACAGATACGCAGTATTTT
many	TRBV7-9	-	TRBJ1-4	CASSLGGRQNEKLFF	TGTGCCAGCAGCTTGGGTGGGCGACAGAATGAAAAACTGTTTTTT
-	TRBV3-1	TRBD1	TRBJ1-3	CASSQTRDSAAGNTIYF	TGTGCCAGCAGCCAGACCCGGGACAGCGCAGCTGGAAACACCATATATTTT
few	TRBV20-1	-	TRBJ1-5	CSALALSDQPQHF	TGCAGTGCTTTGGCCCTTTCAGATCAGCCCCAGCATTTT
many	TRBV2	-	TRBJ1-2	CASSSGLQGYTF	TGTGCCAGCTCCTCAGGGTTACAAGGCTACACCTTC
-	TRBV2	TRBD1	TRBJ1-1	CASSGLQGALAEAFF	TGTGCCAGCAGTGGCCTACAGGGGGCGCTGGCTGAAGCTTTCTTT
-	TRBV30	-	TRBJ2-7	CAWGPRQITYEQYF	TGTGCCTGGGGCCCCCGACAGATTACTTACGAGCAGTACTTC
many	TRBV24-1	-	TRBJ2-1	CATLQLGTYNEQFF	TGTGCCACCCTCCAGCTGGGAACCTACAATGAGCAGTTCTTC
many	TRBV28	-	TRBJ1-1	CASRTPGGMNTEAFF	TGTGCCAGCAGGACCCCGGGGGGGATGAACACTGAAGCTTTCTTT
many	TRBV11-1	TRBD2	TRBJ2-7	CASSPPLAGAEEQYF	TGTGCCAGCAGCCCCCCACTAGCGGGGGCGGAGGAGCAGTACTTC
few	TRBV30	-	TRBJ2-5	CAWSQGRLETQYF	TGTGCCTGGAGTCAGGGGAGGCTAGAGACCCAGTACTTC
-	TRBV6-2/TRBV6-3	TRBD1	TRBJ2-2	CASSHRGYANTGELFF	TGTGCCAGCAGCCACAGGGGGTACGCGAACACCGGGGAGCTGTTTTTT
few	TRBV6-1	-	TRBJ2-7	CASRSHGTSSYEQYF	TGTGCCAGCAGGTCTCATGGGACCTCGAGCTACGAGCAGTACTTC
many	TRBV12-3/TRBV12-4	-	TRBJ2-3	CASTSLGGPDTQYF	TGTGCCAGCACCTCGCTGGGAGGACCAGATACGCAGTATTTT
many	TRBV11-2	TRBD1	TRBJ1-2	CASSLGAGTDGYTF	TGTGCCAGCAGCTTAGGGGCCGGGACAGATGGCTACACCTTC
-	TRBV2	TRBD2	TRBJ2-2	CASRTSGSTDTGELFF	TGTGCCAGCCGGACTAGCGGGAGTACGGACACCGGGGAGCTGTTTTTT
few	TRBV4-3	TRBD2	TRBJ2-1	CASSQGAGTSGSSPFF	TGCGCCAGCAGCCAAGGGGCCGGGACTAGCGGGAGTAGTCCGTTCTTC
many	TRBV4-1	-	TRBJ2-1	CASTSGDGSYNEQFF	TGCGCCAGCACCTCGGGAGACGGCTCCTACAATGAGCAGTTCTTC
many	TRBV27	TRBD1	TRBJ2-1	CASSLEGTGLNNEQFF	TGTGCCAGCAGTTTAGAGGGGACAGGGTTGAACAATGAGCAGTTCTTC
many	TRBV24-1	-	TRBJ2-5	CATSDYAVEAQYF	TGTGCCACCAGTGACTACGCCGTCGAGGCCCAGTACTTC
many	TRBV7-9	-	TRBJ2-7	CASSLALPRGAPYEQYF	TGTGCCAGCAGCTTAGCCCTTCCAAGAGGGGCCCCCTACGAGCAGTACTTC
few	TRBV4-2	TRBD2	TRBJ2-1	CASSPQRGSHPWQFF	TGTGCCAGCAGCCCGCAGCGGGGGTCCCACCCTTGGCAGTTCTTC